The rows below give T cell receptor beta chains drawn from one sample of a study of T-cell reconstitution after alpha-beta-depleted transplantation in children. TCRdb used MiXCR to reprocess the PCR reads, holding one entry per CDR3 protein. Found here are about 400,000 distinct CDR3 sequences, about an eighth of them singletons; the top ten hold over 3.5%. The specimen was PBMCs, collected from the stem cell graft. Every receptor here comes from a human donor who donated a stem cell graft to a child with Fanconi anemia. CDR3s include the opening cysteine and the closing phenylalanine or tryptophan. The D gene is left open where the match is weak. Part of the rows lack a size; the others show once, few, many or a class for expanded clones.

J: TRBJ1-5; V: TRBV27; size: .; D: .; DNA: TGTGCCAGCAGTTTATTGGGCCAGCTACAGATGCCCCAGCATTTT; CDR3: CASSLLGQLQMPQHF
J: TRBJ1-2; V: TRBV7-2; size: few; D: TRBD1; DNA: TGTGCCAGCTGGGACAGGGGGCCCGGCTATGGCTACACCTTC; CDR3: CASWDRGPGYGYTF
J: TRBJ2-5; V: TRBV9; size: .; D: .; DNA: TGTGCCAGCAGCGTGGGTTCTGCGGGCGGACGACAAGAGACCCAGTACTTC; CDR3: CASSVGSAGGRQETQYF
J: TRBJ1-2; V: TRBV12-3/TRBV12-4; size: .; D: TRBD1; DNA: TGTGCCAGCAGACAACAGGGGGCTGGCTATGGCTACACCTTC; CDR3: CASRQQGAGYGYTF
J: TRBJ2-3; V: TRBV28; size: few; D: .; DNA: TGTGCCAGCCCCCCTGGGGCAGGACCAAGCACAGATACGCAGTATTTT; CDR3: CASPPGAGPSTDTQYF
J: TRBJ1-2; V: TRBV3-1; size: .; D: TRBD1; DNA: TGTGCCAGCAGCCTCCCGGGACAGGTTTATGGCTACACCTTC; CDR3: CASSLPGQVYGYTF
J: TRBJ1-1; V: TRBV6-2/TRBV6-3; size: .; D: TRBD1; DNA: TGTGCCAGCAGTTCAACAGGGGCCTCTGAAGCTTTCTTT; CDR3: CASSSTGASEAFF
J: TRBJ1-5; V: TRBV6-5; size: few; D: .; DNA: TGTGCCGCGGGGAGTCAGCCCCAGCATTTT; CDR3: CAAGSQPQHF
J: TRBJ2-7; V: TRBV4-3; size: few; D: TRBD1; DNA: TGCGCCAGCAGCCAAGATCTTGGACAGGGATCCCACGAGCAGTACTTC; CDR3: CASSQDLGQGSHEQYF
J: TRBJ2-1; V: TRBV20-1; size: .; D: TRBD1; DNA: TGCAGTGCTAGGCCCGGGACAGACAATGAGCAGTTCTTC; CDR3: CSARPGTDNEQFF
J: TRBJ2-1; V: TRBV30; size: .; D: TRBD2; DNA: TGTGCCTGGAGTCGAGGGACTAGCGGTTACAATGAGCAGTTCTTC; CDR3: CAWSRGTSGYNEQFF
J: TRBJ1-1; V: TRBV10-3; size: few; D: .; DNA: TGTGCCACGACGGACGGCACTGAAGCTTTCTTT; CDR3: CATTDGTEAFF
J: TRBJ2-7; V: TRBV9; size: few; D: .; DNA: TGTGCCAGCAATAGTAGAGGAAGGGGCGAGCAGTACTTC; CDR3: CASNSRGRGEQYF
J: TRBJ1-2; V: TRBV10-3; size: .; D: .; DNA: TGTGCCATCAGCCCCTCTGATAACTATGGCTACACCTTC; CDR3: CAISPSDNYGYTF
J: TRBJ1-4; V: TRBV7-2; size: many; D: TRBD1; DNA: TGTGCCAGCAGCTTCGGGACAGGGGATGAAAAACTGTTTTTT; CDR3: CASSFGTGDEKLFF
J: TRBJ2-2; V: TRBV29-1; size: .; D: .; DNA: TGCAGCCAATCGGGCAGGGAACGCGGCACCGGGGAGCTGTTTTTT; CDR3: CSQSGRERGTGELFF
J: TRBJ2-1; V: TRBV9; size: many; D: TRBD2; DNA: TGTGCCAGCAGCGGCGGGGGGATCGATGAGCAGTTCTTC; CDR3: CASSGGGIDEQFF
J: TRBJ2-3; V: TRBV12-5; size: .; D: TRBD2; DNA: TGTGCTAGTGGTTACGGGGGGGCATCAGATACGCAGTATTTT; CDR3: CASGYGGASDTQYF
J: TRBJ1-1; V: TRBV15; size: few; D: TRBD1; DNA: TGTGCCACCAGCAGAGGTCAGACAGGGGGGAACACTGAAGCTTTCTTT; CDR3: CATSRGQTGGNTEAFF
J: TRBJ1-1; V: TRBV6-2/TRBV6-3; size: many; D: .; DNA: TGTGCCAGCAGACCCTCGGGCCAGCCGAACACTGAAGCTTTCTTT; CDR3: CASRPSGQPNTEAFF
J: TRBJ1-1; V: TRBV9; size: few; D: .; DNA: TGTGCCAGCAGCGCGATCCCGGACACTGAAGCTTTCTTT; CDR3: CASSAIPDTEAFF
J: TRBJ1-2; V: TRBV9; size: many; D: .; DNA: TGTGCCAGCAGCCATGGGGGGAGGGACTATGGCTACACCTTC; CDR3: CASSHGGRDYGYTF
J: TRBJ1-1; V: TRBV27; size: .; D: .; DNA: TGTGCCAGCAGTTTATGGGCAGCCAACACTGAAGCTTTCTTT; CDR3: CASSLWAANTEAFF
J: TRBJ2-1; V: TRBV12-3/TRBV12-4; size: many; D: .; DNA: TGTGCCAGCAGTGGGGGAGCCAGCTCCTACAATGAGCAGTTCTTC; CDR3: CASSGGASSYNEQFF
J: TRBJ2-7; V: TRBV6-2/TRBV6-3; size: few; D: .; DNA: TGTGCCAGCAGAAGCATCAGGGAATCGGATCACGAGCAGTACTTC; CDR3: CASRSIRESDHEQYF
J: TRBJ1-2; V: TRBV20-1; size: few; D: .; DNA: TGCAGTGCCGCTGAGGGGGGCTATGGCTACACCTTC; CDR3: CSAAEGGYGYTF
J: TRBJ1-1; V: TRBV7-9; size: many; D: .; DNA: TGTGCCAGCAGCCCCGGCTTGATGAACACTGAAGCTTTCTTT; CDR3: CASSPGLMNTEAFF
J: TRBJ2-1; V: TRBV11-2; size: few; D: TRBD2; DNA: TGTGCCAGCAGCTCCGGAGTAGCGGGTTACAATGAGCAGTTCTTC; CDR3: CASSSGVAGYNEQFF
J: TRBJ1-5; V: TRBV6-1; size: .; D: .; DNA: TGTGCCAGCAGCAAAAGACTAACAGGTAGCAATCAGCCCCAGCATTTT; CDR3: CASSKRLTGSNQPQHF
J: TRBJ2-1; V: TRBV7-9; size: .; D: TRBD2; DNA: TGTGCCAGCAGCCCCGCCGGGGGGTATGAGCAGTTCTTC; CDR3: CASSPAGGYEQFF
J: TRBJ2-7; V: TRBV2; size: .; D: .; DNA: TGTGCCAGCAGTGCAGGGTGGGGGAGATCCGACGAGCAGTACTTC; CDR3: CASSAGWGRSDEQYF
J: TRBJ2-1; V: TRBV6-5; size: once; D: TRBD2; DNA: TGTGCCAGCAGTTACCTACCGTTACTAGCGGGGGGCTCCTACAATGAGCAGTTCTTC; CDR3: CASSYLPLLAGGSYNEQFF
J: TRBJ1-1; V: TRBV10-2; size: .; D: .; DNA: TGCGCCAGCAGTGAGCGGGGGACTGAAGCTTTCTTT; CDR3: CASSERGTEAFF
J: TRBJ1-5; V: TRBV12-3/TRBV12-4; size: .; D: .; DNA: TGTGCCAGCAGTTTCTCGGGGACGTATCAGCCCCAGCATTTT; CDR3: CASSFSGTYQPQHF
J: TRBJ2-7; V: TRBV10-1; size: .; D: TRBD1; DNA: TGCGCCAGCAGTGAGTCGGGGACAGGGAACTCCTACGAGCAGTACTTC; CDR3: CASSESGTGNSYEQYF
J: TRBJ1-2; V: TRBV12-3/TRBV12-4; size: .; D: .; DNA: TGTGCCAGCAGTTTAACAGGGAACGATGGCTACACCTTC; CDR3: CASSLTGNDGYTF
J: TRBJ2-1; V: TRBV4-3; size: few; D: TRBD2; DNA: TGCGCCAGCAGCGTCAACGCGCTGGGACTAGGGATCCATGAGCAGTTCTTC; CDR3: CASSVNALGLGIHEQFF
J: TRBJ1-1; V: TRBV3-1; size: .; D: .; DNA: TGTGCCAGCGACGGAGGGGGGGGCAGGACTGAAGCTTTCTTT; CDR3: CASDGGGGRTEAFF
J: TRBJ2-1; V: TRBV5-4; size: .; D: TRBD2; DNA: TGTGCCAGCAGCCCGGGGACGACTAGCGGGGATGGGGAGCAGTTCTTC; CDR3: CASSPGTTSGDGEQFF
J: TRBJ1-2; V: TRBV7-9; size: many; D: .; DNA: TGTGCCAGCAGCGAGCCCGGTGGCTACACCTTC; CDR3: CASSEPGGYTF